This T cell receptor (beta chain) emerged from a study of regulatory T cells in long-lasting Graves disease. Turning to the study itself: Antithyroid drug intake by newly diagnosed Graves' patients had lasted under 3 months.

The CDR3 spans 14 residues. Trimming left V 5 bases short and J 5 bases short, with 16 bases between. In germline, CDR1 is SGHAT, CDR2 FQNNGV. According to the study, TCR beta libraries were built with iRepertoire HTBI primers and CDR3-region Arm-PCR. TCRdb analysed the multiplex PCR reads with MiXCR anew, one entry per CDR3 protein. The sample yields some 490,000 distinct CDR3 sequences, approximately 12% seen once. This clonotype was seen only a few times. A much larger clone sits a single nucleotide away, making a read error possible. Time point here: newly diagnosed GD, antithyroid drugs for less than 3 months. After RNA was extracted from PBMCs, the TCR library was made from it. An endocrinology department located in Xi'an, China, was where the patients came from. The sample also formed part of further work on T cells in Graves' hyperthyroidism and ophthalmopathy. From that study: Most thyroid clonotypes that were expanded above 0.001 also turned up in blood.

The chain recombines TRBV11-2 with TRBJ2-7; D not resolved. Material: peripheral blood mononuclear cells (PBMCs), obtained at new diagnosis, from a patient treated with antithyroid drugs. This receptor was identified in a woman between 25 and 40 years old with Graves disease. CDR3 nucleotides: TGTGCCAGCAGCGGTTTGGCTGGCGCCGACGAGCAGTACTTC. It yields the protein CASSGLAGADEQYF.